This T cell receptor beta chain was sequenced in a study of beta chain features in type 1 diabetes. In the case of this clone: Its antigen is undetermined.

Donors contributed one heparinised blood draw apiece, averaging approximately 100 mL. Sorting of CD4+ naive, central memory, regulatory and stem cell-like memory cells was performed via CD45RO/CCR7/CD25/CD127/CD95/CD27. The authors obtained over 98% purity in all sorted populations. Study-level findings and limits: A cDNA-based sequencing approach could over-represent cells with high TCR expression.

Every bit of the isolated RNA underwent reverse transcription, so sequencing read expressed TCRB transcripts. Libraries were prepared by immunoSEQ multiplex PCR; TCRdb keeps only in-frame clonotypes and omits some of them. This table holds around 430,000 clones, about 29% found once. CDR1 is MDHEN and CDR2 is SYDVKM in the germline V gene. The V segment lost 7 bases and the J segment 2 bases; nucleotides outside the gene matches: 13. The CDR3 extends over 16 amino acids. The receptor was isolated from a man between 18 and 35 years old in good health. Sequences were obtained from naive CD4+ T cells from blood. The rearrangement joins TRBV28 to TRBJ1-1; 7 nucleotides line up with TRBD1. The CDR3 DNA follows: TGTGCCAGCACCCGGGAAAGGGGGCAAGGAAACACTGAAGCTTTCTTT. It is translated as CASTRERGQGNTEAFF.